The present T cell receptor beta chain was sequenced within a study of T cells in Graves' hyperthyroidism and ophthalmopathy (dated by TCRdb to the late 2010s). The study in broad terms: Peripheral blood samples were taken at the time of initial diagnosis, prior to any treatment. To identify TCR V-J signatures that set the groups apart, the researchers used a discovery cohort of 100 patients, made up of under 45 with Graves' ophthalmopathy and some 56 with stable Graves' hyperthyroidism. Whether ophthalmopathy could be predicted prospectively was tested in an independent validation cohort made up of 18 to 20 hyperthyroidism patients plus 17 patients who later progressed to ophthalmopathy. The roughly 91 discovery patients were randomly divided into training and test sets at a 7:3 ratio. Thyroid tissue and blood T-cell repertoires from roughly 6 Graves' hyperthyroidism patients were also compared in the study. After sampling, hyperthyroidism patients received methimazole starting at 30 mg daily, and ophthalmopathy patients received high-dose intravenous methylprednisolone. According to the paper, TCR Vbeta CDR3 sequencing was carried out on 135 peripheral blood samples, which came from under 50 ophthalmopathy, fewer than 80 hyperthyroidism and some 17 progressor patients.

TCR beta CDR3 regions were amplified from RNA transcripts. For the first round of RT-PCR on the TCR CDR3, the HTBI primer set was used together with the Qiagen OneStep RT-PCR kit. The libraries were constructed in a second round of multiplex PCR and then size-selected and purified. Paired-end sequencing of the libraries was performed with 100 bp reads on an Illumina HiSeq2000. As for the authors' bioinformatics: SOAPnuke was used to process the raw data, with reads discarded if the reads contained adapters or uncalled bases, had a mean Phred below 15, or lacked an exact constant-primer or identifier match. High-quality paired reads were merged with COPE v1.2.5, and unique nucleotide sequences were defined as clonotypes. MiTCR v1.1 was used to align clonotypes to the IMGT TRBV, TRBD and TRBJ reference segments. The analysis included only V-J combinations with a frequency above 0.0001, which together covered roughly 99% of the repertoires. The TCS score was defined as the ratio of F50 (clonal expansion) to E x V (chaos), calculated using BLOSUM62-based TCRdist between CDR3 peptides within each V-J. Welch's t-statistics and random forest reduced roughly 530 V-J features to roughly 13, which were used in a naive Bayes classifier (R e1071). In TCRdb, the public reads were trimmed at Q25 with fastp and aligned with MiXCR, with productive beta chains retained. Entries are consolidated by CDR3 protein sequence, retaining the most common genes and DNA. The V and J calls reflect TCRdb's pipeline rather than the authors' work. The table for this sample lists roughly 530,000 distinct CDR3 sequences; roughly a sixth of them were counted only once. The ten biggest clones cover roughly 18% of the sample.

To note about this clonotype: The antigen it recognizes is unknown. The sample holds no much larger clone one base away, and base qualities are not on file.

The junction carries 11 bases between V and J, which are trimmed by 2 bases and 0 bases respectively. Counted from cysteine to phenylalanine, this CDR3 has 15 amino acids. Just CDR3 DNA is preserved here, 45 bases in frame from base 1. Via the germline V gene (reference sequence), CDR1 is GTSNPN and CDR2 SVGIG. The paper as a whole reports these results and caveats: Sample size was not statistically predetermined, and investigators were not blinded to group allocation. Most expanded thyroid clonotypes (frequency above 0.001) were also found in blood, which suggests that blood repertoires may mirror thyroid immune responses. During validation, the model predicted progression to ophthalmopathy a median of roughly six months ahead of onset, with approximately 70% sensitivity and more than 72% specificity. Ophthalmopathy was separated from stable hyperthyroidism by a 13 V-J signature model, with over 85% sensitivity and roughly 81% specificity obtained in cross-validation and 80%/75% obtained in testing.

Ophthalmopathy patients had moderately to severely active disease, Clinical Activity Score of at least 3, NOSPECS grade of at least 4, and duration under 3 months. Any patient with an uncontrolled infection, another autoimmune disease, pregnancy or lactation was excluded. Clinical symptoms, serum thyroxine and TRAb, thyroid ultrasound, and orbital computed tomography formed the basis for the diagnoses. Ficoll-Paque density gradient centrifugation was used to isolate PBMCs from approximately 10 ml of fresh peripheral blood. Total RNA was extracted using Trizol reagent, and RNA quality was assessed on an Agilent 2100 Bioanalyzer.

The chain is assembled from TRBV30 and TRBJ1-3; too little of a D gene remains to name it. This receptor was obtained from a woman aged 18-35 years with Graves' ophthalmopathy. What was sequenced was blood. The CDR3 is CAWSPRRSSGNTIYF. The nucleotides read TGTGCCTGGAGTCCCAGGAGAAGCTCTGGAAACACCATATATTTT.